This TCR beta chain is from a study of T cell changes during pregnancy in multiple sclerosis. The germline gives CDR1 SGHDT, CDR2 YYEEEE. The CDR3 runs to 17 residues. Trimming stripped 1 base from V and 4 bases from J, with 20 bases between. Sequenced by immunoSEQ multiplex PCR; TCRdb stores in-frame clones only, minus some. The data contain 60,000 to 65,000 clones, 92% of them seen just once; the ten biggest clones take up more than 1.3%. This receptor was taken from a female donor with multiple sclerosis, enrolled in a pregnancy study. The chain links TRBV5-6 to TRBJ1-2; TRBD1 is a possible D gene (6 bases). The sample consisted of peripheral blood, taken in the second trimester of pregnancy. As DNA, the CDR3 is TGTGCCAGCAGCTTGACTACAGCGACAGGTGGAGGCTATGGCTACACCTTC. The encoded protein is CASSLTTATGGGYGYTF. The full variable domain, in which reference TRBV5-6 and TRBJ1-2 provide the parts outside the CDR3, is DAGVTQSPTHLIKTRGQQVTLRCSPKSGHDTVSWYQQALGQGPQFIFQYYEEEERQRGNFPDRFSGHQFPNYSSELNVNALLLGDSALYLCASSLTTATGGGYGYTFGSGTRLTVV.